The entry below describes one TCR beta chain. The repertoire was sequenced with immunoSEQ multiplex PCR; TCRdb's copy has only in-frame clones and lacks some. The sample holds about 120,000 clones, nearly 90% seen once. Enrolled during active infection, Seattle patients were then followed longitudinally. This sample is part of a study of blood T cell repertoires in COVID-19. Specimen: peripheral blood. The sequence came from a woman in her sixties or seventies with COVID-19, enrolled during active disease.

The CDR3 loop is CASSLGTNYGYTF. The CDR3 nucleotides read TGTGCCAGCAGCCTCGGGACTAACTATGGCTACACCTTC. V gene TRBV5-5 combines with J gene TRBJ1-2, with D uncertain. The CDR3 runs 13 residues. The germline V gene encodes CDR1 SGHKS and CDR2 YYEKEE (reference sequence). V was pared by 4 bases and J by 0 bases, with 7 bases between.